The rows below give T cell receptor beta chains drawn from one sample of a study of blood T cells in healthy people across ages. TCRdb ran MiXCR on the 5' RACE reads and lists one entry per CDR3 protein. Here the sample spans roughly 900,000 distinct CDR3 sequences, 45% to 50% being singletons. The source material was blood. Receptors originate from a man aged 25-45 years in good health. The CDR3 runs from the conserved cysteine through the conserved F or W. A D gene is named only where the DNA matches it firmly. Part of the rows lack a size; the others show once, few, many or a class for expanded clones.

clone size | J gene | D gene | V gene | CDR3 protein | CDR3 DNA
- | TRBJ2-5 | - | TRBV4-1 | CASSQDMGVARQETQYF | TGCGCCAGCAGCCAAGATATGGGGGTAGCGAGACAAGAGACCCAGTACTTC
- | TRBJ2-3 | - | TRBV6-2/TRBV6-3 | CASRPDRQRADTQYF | TGTGCCAGCAGACCCGACAGACAGAGGGCAGATACGCAGTATTTT
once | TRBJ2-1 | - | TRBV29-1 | CSVEVGGYDNEQFF | TGCAGCGTTGAGGTTGGCGGATACGACAATGAGCAGTTCTTC
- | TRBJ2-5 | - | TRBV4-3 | CASSQDGQGGAETQYF | TGCGCCAGCAGCCAAGATGGGCAGGGGGGAGCTGAGACCCAGTACTTC
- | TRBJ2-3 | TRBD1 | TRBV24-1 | CATSDYRGSTDTQYF | TGTGCCACCAGTGATTACAGGGGATCGACAGATACGCAGTATTTT
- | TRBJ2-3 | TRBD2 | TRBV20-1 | CSARAILAVETQYF | TGCAGTGCTAGAGCGATCCTAGCGGTGGAGACGCAGTATTTT
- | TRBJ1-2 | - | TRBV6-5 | CASSLRVRDYGYTF | TGTGCCAGCAGCCTCCGGGTCCGGGACTATGGCTACACCTTC
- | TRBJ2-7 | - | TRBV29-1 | CSAKDTPSYEQYF | TGCAGCGCCAAAGACACCCCCTCCTACGAGCAGTACTTC
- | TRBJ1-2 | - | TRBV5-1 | CASSPKRQKSAWDYGYTF | TGCGCCAGCAGCCCCAAACGACAAAAAAGTGCATGGGACTATGGCTACACCTTC
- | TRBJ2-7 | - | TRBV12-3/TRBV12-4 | CASSLQSPYEQYF | TGTGCCAGCAGTTTGCAGTCACCCTACGAGCAGTACTTC